A single sample gave rise to the 24 T cell receptor beta chains below, sequenced in a study of CD4+ T cells in melanoma. Measured with immunoSEQ multiplex PCR; TCRdb has only the in-frame clones, and not every one. The sample holds 12,000 to 15,000 clones, 68% seen once. Input material: cells from a culture (not recorded whether cultured in vitro). The receptors were gathered from a human donor with melanoma.

V usage is TRBV6-1 and J usage is TRBJ2-1; 8 bases map to TRBD2. Germline V lookup: CDR1 MNHNS, CDR2 SASEGT. Trimming removed 0 bases from V and 9 bases from J; junction bases left unmatched: 7. CDR3 size: 15 residues. CDR3 nucleotides: TGTGCCAGCAGTGAAGCCCGGGGGGGGCCGGGTGAGCAGTTCTTC. Translation: CASSEARGGPGEQFF.

The chain carries TRBV30 and TRBJ1-4; a weak D match, TRBD1 (6 bases). The CDR3 runs 15 residues. V was cut by 0 bases and J by 8 bases, with 16 bases left in between. Germline V lookup: CDR1 GTSNPN, CDR2 SVGIG (reference sequence). This chain's CDR3 is CAWSVGWGGREKLFF. Written as DNA, the CDR3 is TGTGCCTGGAGTGTCGGGTGGGGGGGCAGAGAAAAACTGTTTTTT. Full variable domain (missing parts from reference TRBV30 and TRBJ1-4): SQTIHQWPATLVQPVGSPLSLECTVEGTSNPNLYWYRQAAGRGLQLLFYSVGIGQISSEVPQNLSASRPQDRQFILSSKKLLLSDSGFYLCAWSVGWGGREKLFFGSGTQLSVL.

The V call is TRBV7-8, the J call TRBJ1-6; D is undetermined. Trimming took 2 bases from V and 7 from J, leaving 9 bases between them. This CDR3 contains 14 residues. Germline values: CDR1 SGHVS, CDR2 FQNEAQ. CDR3 bases: TGTGCCAGCAGCTTACGTCAGCCCAATTCACCCCTCCACTTT. Translation: CASSLRQPNSPLHF.

The V gene is TRBV6-5, the J gene TRBJ1-6; D gene unclear. There are 12 residues in the CDR3. Germline assignment: CDR1 MNHEY and CDR2 SVGAGI. V dropped 6 bases and J dropped 9 bases, with 9 bases sitting between them. CDR3 protein: CASRTMTSPLHF. The DNA for the CDR3 is TGTGCCAGCAGGACCATGACTTCACCCCTCCACTTT.

The chain uses TRBV9 and TRBJ2-7; 8 bases line up with TRBD2. J was trimmed by 1 base and V by 4 bases; bases with no gene match: 10. CDR1 and CDR2 from the germline V gene are SGDLS and YYNGEE. The CDR3 contains 16 residues. In nucleotides, the CDR3 is TGTGCCAGCAGCCCCCAAGGGGCGGGGGGATCCTACGAGCAGTACTTC. It encodes CASSPQGAGGSYEQYF.

This clone showed up just a few times. J is TRBJ1-2 and V is TRBV7-6; 9 bases align to TRBD1. The trim removed 5 bases at V and 0 bases at J, leaving 10 bases unmatched. The CDR3 is 17 amino acids. Germline CDR1 reads SGHVS; CDR2 reads FNYEAQ. The CDR3 is CASSPGTGRLTNYGYTF. The CDR3 DNA is TGTGCCAGCAGCCCCGGGACAGGGCGCCTTACTAACTATGGCTACACCTTC.

The chain has TRBV30 and TRBJ1-3, with D maybe TRBD1 (6 bases). Germline assignment: CDR1 GTSNPN and CDR2 SVGIG (reference sequence). The CDR3 is made up of 13 amino acids. V lost 1 base and J lost 5, with 9 bases in between. The CDR3 region has the DNA TGTGCCTGGAGTGGGACAGCGCGAAACACCATATATTTT. Translated: CAWSGTARNTIYF.

V is TRBV5-1 and J is TRBJ2-3; perhaps TRBD2 as D (6 bases). The V gene lost 2 bases and the J gene lost 3 bases, with 13 bases spanning the gap. The CDR3 contains 15 residues. Germline V gene sequence: CDR1 SGHRS, CDR2 YFSETQ. Here the CDR3 reads CASSFLGGETDTQYF. Here the CDR3 DNA reads TGCGCCAGCAGCTTCCTGGGCGGGGAGACAGATACGCAGTATTTT.

The J gene is TRBJ2-1, the V gene TRBV7-9, with 8 bases lining up with TRBD1. The CDR3 length is 14 residues. V lost 5 bases to trimming and J lost 7 bases; unmatched junction nucleotides: 7. Germline assignment: CDR1 SEHNR and CDR2 FQNEAQ (reference sequence). The CDR3 DNA follows: TGTGCCAGCAGCCCCCGGGACAGGAGGAATGAGCAGTTCTTC. This codes for CASSPRDRRNEQFF. Complete variable domain (other parts from reference TRBV7-9 and TRBJ2-1): DTGVSQNPRHKITKRGQNVTFRCDPISEHNRLYWYRQTLGQGPEFLTYFQNEAQLEKSRLLSDRFSAERPKGSFSTLEIQRTEQGDSAMYLCASSPRDRRNEQFFGPGTRLTVL.

The rearrangement uses TRBV19 and TRBJ1-2; 9 positions agree with TRBD1. V lost 5 bases to trimming and J lost 4 bases; unmatched junction nucleotides: 8. The CDR3 consists of 15 residues. Looked up from germline, CDR1 is LNHDA and CDR2 is SQIVND (reference sequence). This CDR3 is CASSPRRTGVYGYTF. Written as DNA, the CDR3 is TGTGCCAGTAGTCCCAGACGGACAGGGGTCTATGGCTACACCTTC.

The gene calls are TRBV5-1 and TRBJ2-1; no reliable D call. V lost 4 bases, J lost 7 bases, and 15 bases lay in between. The CDR3 is 14 residues long. In germline, CDR1 is SGHRS, CDR2 YFSETQ. As DNA, the CDR3 is TGCGCCAGCAGCGCGAGCGTGGCGGTGAATGAGCAGTTCTTC. The encoded protein is CASSASVAVNEQFF.

The V call is TRBV7-8, the J call TRBJ2-7, with a weak D call TRBD2 (5 bases). The V gene lost 2 bases and the J gene lost 5 bases, with 10 bases spanning the gap. The CDR3 is 13 amino acids. Per the germline V gene, CDR1 is SGHVS and CDR2 is FQNEAQ. The CDR3 region is CASSLTPGDEQYF. CDR3 DNA sequence: TGTGCCAGCAGCTTAACCCCCGGGGACGAGCAGTACTTC.

V and J are TRBV7-3 and TRBJ2-6; TRBD1 or TRBD2 may be the D gene (5 bases each). V was shortened by 5 bases and J by 0 bases, with 11 bases between the two germline ends. The CDR3 sequence is 16 residues long. Germline CDR1 and CDR2: SGHTA and FQGTGA. The CDR3 DNA follows: TGTGCCAGCAGCCGGGACCGAAGCTCTGGGGCCAACGTCCTGACTTTC. It encodes CASSRDRSSGANVLTF.

The chain joins TRBV29-1 to TRBJ1-5, with TRBD1 matching 8 bases. Germline assignment: CDR1 SQVTM and CDR2 ANQGSEA. The J segment lost 4 bases and the V segment lost 7 bases, leaving 9 bases of the junction unmatched. The CDR3 spans 14 residues. The CDR3 bases are TGCAGCGCCAGGGGGACAGGAGGAAATCAGCCCCAGCATTTT. This sequence encodes CSARGTGGNQPQHF. Supplemented by reference TRBV29-1 and TRBJ1-5, the full variable domain reads SAVISQKPSRDICQRGTSLTIQCQVDSQVTMMFWYRQQPGQSLTLIATANQGSEATYESGFVIDKFPISRPNLTFSTLTVSNMSPEDSSIYLCSARGTGGNQPQHFGDGTRLSIL.

This chain joins TRBV7-8 and TRBJ2-1; D possibly matches TRBD1 or TRBD2 (6 bases each). V lost 5 bases, J lost 3 bases, and 20 bases lay in between. The CDR3 contains 17 residues. The germline gives CDR1 SGHVS, CDR2 FQNEAQ. In DNA, the CDR3 is TGTGCCAGCAGCCCCCCCCTCCGACTAGGGGGCTACAATGAGCAGTTCTTC. It specifies CASSPPLRLGGYNEQFF.

This clone has just a few counts. This rearrangement joins TRBV14 to TRBJ1-6; D unresolved. V lost 1 base, J lost 4 bases, and 5 bases lay in between. Germline CDR1 SGHDN, CDR2 FVKESK. This CDR3 spans 14 amino acids. The CDR3 sequence is CASSQGQYNSPLHF. The DNA of the CDR3 is TGTGCCAGCAGCCAAGGGCAGTATAATTCACCCCTCCACTTT.

The V and J genes are TRBV6-5 and TRBJ1-4; TRBD1 matches 9 bases. This CDR3 is 14 amino acids long. Trimming cost V 5 bases and J 10 bases; bases outside gene matches: 8. The germline gives CDR1 MNHEY, CDR2 SVGAGI. This chain's CDR3 is CASSSDRGSGKLFF. CDR3 nucleotide sequence: TGTGCCAGCAGTAGTGACAGGGGGAGCGGAAAACTGTTTTTT.

This chain links TRBV29-1 with TRBJ1-2; D ambiguous. The length of the CDR3 is 9 residues. V was trimmed by 4 bases and J by 5 bases, leaving 2 bases between them. Germline V gene sequence: CDR1 SQVTM, CDR2 ANQGSEA. For the CDR3, the DNA is TGCAGCGTTGGGTATGGCTACACCTTC. It yields the protein CSVGYGYTF.

The genes are TRBV19 and TRBJ1-5; tentatively, D is TRBD1 (5 bases). CDR1 LNHDA and CDR2 SQIVND come from the germline V gene (reference sequence). The V and J ends lost 6 bases and 4 bases respectively, with 10 bases between them. This CDR3 is 13 amino acids long. CDR3 sequence (DNA): TGTGCCAGTAGACGGGGGAGAAATCAGCCCCAGCATTTT. Amino acid sequence: CASRRGRNQPQHF.

The rearrangement joins TRBV30 to TRBJ1-2, with D unclear. V lost 2 bases and J 2 bases, leaving 6 bases between the germline ends. The CDR3 runs 12 residues. Germline values: CDR1 GTSNPN, CDR2 SVGIG (reference sequence). The CDR3 is CAWSRGNYGYTF. The CDR3, as DNA: TGTGCCTGGAGTCGGGGAAACTATGGCTACACCTTC.

This clone appeared a single time. The V call is TRBV9, the J call TRBJ2-7; tentative D call: TRBD2 (6 bases). The CDR3 covers 15 residues. The germline V gene has CDR1 SGDLS and CDR2 YYNGEE. Trimming removed 4 bases at V and 7 bases at J, with 21 bases between. The CDR3 protein is CASSPHVGGVGEQYF. In nucleotides, the CDR3 is TGTGCCAGCAGCCCGCACGTTGGAGGGGTAGGGGAGCAGTACTTC.

CDR3 coding DNA: TGTGCCAGCAGGGGCGCTGGGTCTGGAAACACCATATATTTT. This translates into CASRGAGSGNTIYF. V usage is TRBV2 and J usage is TRBJ1-3; D remains unclear. Germline values: CDR1 SNHLY, CDR2 FYNNEI. This CDR3 has 14 amino acids. Trimming cost V 6 bases and J 1 base, with 10 bases left between them.

This clone was recorded only once. The chain recombines TRBV5-1 with TRBJ2-5; possibly TRBD1 or TRBD2 for D (5 bases each). This CDR3 is built from 16 residues. The germline CDR1 and CDR2 sequences are SGHRS and YFSETQ. V dropped 0 bases and J dropped 4 bases, with 16 bases sitting between them. CDR3 in DNA: TGCGCCAGCAGCTTGGGGTTACATGGGGCGGGAGAGACCCAGTACTTC. It is translated as CASSLGLHGAGETQYF.

This sequence joins TRBV2 and TRBJ1-4; tentative D call: TRBD1 (5 bases). V lost 5 bases and J 8 bases, leaving 18 bases between the germline ends. Germline lookup yields CDR1 SNHLY and CDR2 FYNNEI. There are 15 residues in the CDR3. The CDR3 region has the DNA TGTGCCAGCAGTCCAGGGCCTCGGGGTTCGGAAAAACTGTTTTTT. Translating it yields CASSPGPRGSEKLFF.